This T cell receptor beta chain was recovered during a study of T cell responses to AZD1222 COVID-19 vaccine. Whole-study context: Second-dose groups at about 4 or about 12 weeks were pooled.

Concerning this clone: The antigen is undetermined.

Method: immunoSEQ multiplex PCR; TCRdb's copy keeps in-frame clones and lacks some. The sample consists of about 120,000 clones, 70% to 90% of them appearing once. Findings of the study overall: All repertoire sampling was performed exclusively after the peak T cell response. White British donors predominated, females outnumbered males, and clonal diversity was possibly underestimated.

This clonotype was sampled from an adult in good health. The sample in question was peripheral blood, obtained on day 0 of AZD1222 vaccination.

CDR3 sequence reads: CASSWTGLVSPLHF. DNA for the CDR3: TGTGCCAGCAGTTGGACAGGATTGGTTTCACCCCTCCACTTT. The chain is built from TRBV27 and TRBJ1-6, with 7 bases identical to TRBD1. This CDR3 has 14 amino acids. J lost 9 bases, V lost 4 bases, and 6 bases had no gene match. In germline, CDR1 is MNHEY, CDR2 SMNVEV (reference sequence).